Listed here are 8 T cell receptor beta chains from one sample, sequenced in a study of post-analysis software for immune sequencing data. Regarding the study as a whole: Patients had higher frequencies than controls of a few TRBV segments, including TRBV5-6, TRBV5-1 and TRBV20-1.

Unique molecular identifiers were built into the TCR beta cDNA libraries. TCRdb used MiXCR to reprocess the PCR reads, holding one entry per CDR3 protein. The data contain about 260,000 distinct CDR3 sequences, 36% of them singletons. No antigen has been assigned to these receptors. The sample was blood. These receptors originate from a girl under 18 with multiple sclerosis.

This clonotype was counted many times. CDR3 sequence: CASSAEGDRLHTQYF. The CDR3 DNA reads TGTGCCAGCAGCGCAGAAGGGGACAGGCTCCATACGCAGTATTTT. This chain connects TRBV5-5 to TRBJ2-3; 8 bases fit TRBD1. Germline CDR1 reads SGHKS; CDR2 reads YYEKEE (reference sequence). This CDR3 comprises 15 residues. V was clipped by 4 bases and J by 7 bases; unmatched bases: 11.

This clonotype was found many times. This chain uses TRBV7-9 with TRBJ2-1; no firm D call. The germline V and J ends were trimmed by 5 bases and 8 bases, with 16 bases remaining between them. Germline V gene sequence: CDR1 SEHNR, CDR2 FQNEAQ (reference sequence). CDR3 length: 14 residues. CDR3 in DNA: TGTGCCAGCAGCGACGATAGGGCTGGCGATGAGCAGTTCTTC. This encodes CASSDDRAGDEQFF.

The J gene is TRBJ2-1, the V gene TRBV20-1; 10 positions agree with TRBD2. The germline V gene has CDR1 DFQATT and CDR2 SNEGSKA (reference sequence). The CDR3 is 14 amino acids. V dropped 2 bases and J dropped 5; count of bases not matched to a gene: 3. CDR3 coding DNA: TGCAGTGCTAGAACCGGGACTAGCGACAATGAGCAGTTCTTC. It yields the protein CSARTGTSDNEQFF.

To note about this clonotype: This could be a read error, since a much larger clone is one nucleotide away. The V gene is TRBV5-1, the J gene TRBJ1-2; no firm D call. V shed 4 bases and J shed 0 bases, with 10 bases lying between them. There are 14 residues in the CDR3. Germline CDR1 SGHRS, CDR2 YFSETQ. The CDR3 reads CASSEDQSNYGYTF. CDR3 DNA: TGCGCCAGCAGCGAGGACCAGTCTAACTATGGCTACACCTTC.

The sample holds a few counts of this clonotype. The V call is TRBV7-2, the J call TRBJ1-1, with a possible D match to TRBD1 (5 bases). This CDR3 spans 16 amino acids. CDR1 SGHTA and CDR2 FQGNSA come from the germline V gene. V was pared by 1 base and J by 3 bases, with 15 bases between. The CDR3 nucleotides are TGTGCCAGCAGCTTAGTGGTTTTCGTGGGGGACACTGAAGCTTTCTTT. Amino acids: CASSLVVFVGDTEAFF.

Only a few counts were recorded for this clonotype. The J gene is TRBJ1-4, the V gene TRBV6-5; D is undetermined. Germline V gene sequence: CDR1 MNHEY, CDR2 SVGAGI. The CDR3 runs to 14 residues. Trimming pared 8 bases from V and 6 bases from J, leaving 16 bases between. This chain's CDR3 is CASQEGVGYEKLFF. The CDR3 DNA reads as TGTGCCAGCCAGGAGGGCGTGGGGTATGAAAAACTGTTTTTT.

The chain joins TRBV7-2 to TRBJ1-2, with 8 positions matching TRBD1. CDR1 is SGHTA, CDR2 FQGNSA, per germline. The CDR3 runs 13 residues. The V gene end was trimmed by 6 bases and the J gene end by 6 bases; junction bases not matched to a gene: 6. CDR3 region: CASSHDRGNGYTF. DNA for the CDR3: TGTGCCAGCAGTCACGACAGGGGTAATGGCTACACCTTC.

To note about this clonotype: This may stem from a read error, because a much larger clone lies one nucleotide away. The genes are TRBV7-9 and TRBJ2-1; a weak D match, TRBD2 (6 bases). Germline V CDR1 and CDR2: SEHNR, FQNEAQ (reference sequence). This CDR3 comprises 16 residues. The CDR3 protein is CANSLGGTATYNEQFF. The CDR3 nucleotides read TGTGCCAACAGCTTGGGCGGGACGGCAACTTACAATGAGCAGTTCTTC.